In this sample, the clone carrying this TCR beta chain turned up many times. Its specificity is unknown. The record originates from a study of T cells after yellow fever vaccination. V was pared by 0 bases and J by 2 bases, with 7 bases between. Germline values: CDR1 SGHNT, CDR2 YYREEE (reference sequence). The CDR3 extends over 14 amino acids. TCRdb analysed the 5' RACE reads with MiXCR anew, one entry per CDR3 protein. The sample has some 99,000 distinct CDR3 sequences, roughly 6% seen once. Study-wide findings and caveats: FACS-sorted repertoires could contain abundant clonotypes contaminating from the bulk population.

The receptor was isolated from a man younger than 35 who received the YFV17D yellow fever vaccine. The gene calls are TRBV5-4 and TRBJ2-3; D is unresolved. The source was CD8+ T cells sorted from PBMCs, collected 10 days after the yellow fever booster vaccination. Written as DNA, the CDR3 is TGTGCCAGCAGCTTGGCCGGTACCACAGATACGCAGTATTTT. Amino acids: CASSLAGTTDTQYF.